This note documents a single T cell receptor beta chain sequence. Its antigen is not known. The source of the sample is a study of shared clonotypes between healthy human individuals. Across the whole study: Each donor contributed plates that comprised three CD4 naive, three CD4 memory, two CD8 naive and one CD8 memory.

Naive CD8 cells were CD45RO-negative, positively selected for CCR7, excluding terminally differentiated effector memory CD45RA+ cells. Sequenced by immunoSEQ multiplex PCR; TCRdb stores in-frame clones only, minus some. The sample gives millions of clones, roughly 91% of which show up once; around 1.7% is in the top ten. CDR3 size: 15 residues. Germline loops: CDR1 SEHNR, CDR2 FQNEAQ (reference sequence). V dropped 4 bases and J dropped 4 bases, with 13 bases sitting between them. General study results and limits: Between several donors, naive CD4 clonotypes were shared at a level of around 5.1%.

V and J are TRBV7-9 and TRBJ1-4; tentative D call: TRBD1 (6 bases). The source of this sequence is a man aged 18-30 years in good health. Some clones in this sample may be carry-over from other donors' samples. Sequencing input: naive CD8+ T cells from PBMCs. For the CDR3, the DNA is TGTGCCAGCAGCTCTAGGGACACAGATAATGAAAAACTGTTTTTT. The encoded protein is CASSSRDTDNEKLFF.